This T cell receptor beta chain appears in the sequencing data of a study of T cell responses to AZD1222 COVID-19 vaccine. Study-wide points: It was only a handful of AZD1222 recipients who were seropositive at baseline.

Second doses that came at about 4 or about 12 weeks were put together. This clone occurred once. Antigen specificity is unknown. Using immunoSEQ multiplex PCR, the repertoire was profiled, and TCRdb retains in-frame clones only, with some absent. Altogether about 120,000 clones are present, 80% to 90% being singletons, with the ten largest covering roughly 7.1%. The CDR3 sequence is 17 residues long. With 4 bases clipped from V and 6 bases from J, the junction kept 7 bases outside the gene matches. Germline CDR1 reads LGHNA; CDR2 reads YNFKEQ. V gene TRBV4-2 combines with J gene TRBJ2-4; the match to TRBD2 covers 15 bases. Sequencing was performed on peripheral blood, taken 28 days after the second AZD1222 dose. The clonotype was recovered from an adult who received the AZD1222 COVID-19 vaccine. This CDR3 is CASSLTRTSGRGNIQYF. In DNA form, the CDR3 reads TGTGCCAGCAGCCTAACCCGGACTAGCGGGAGGGGAAACATTCAGTACTTC.